A single sample gave rise to the 31 T cell receptor beta chains below, sequenced in a study of blood T cell repertoires in COVID-19. Only in-frame clones appear in the TCRdb table, and some are missing; sequencing was by immunoSEQ multiplex PCR. The data hold about 280,000 clones, with around 90% observed a single time. The sample consisted of PBMCs or T cells enriched from blood (not recorded which). The receptors were sampled from a woman aged 40 to 50 who had recovered from COVID-19.

This clone was seen only a few times. The genes are TRBV28 and TRBJ2-7, with D perhaps TRBD1 (6 bases). Per the germline V gene, CDR1 is MDHEN and CDR2 is SYDVKM. The CDR3 consists of 13 residues. With 9 bases removed from V and 4 bases from J, the gap between germline ends came to 16 bases. This CDR3 is CASEKQGGYEQYF. For the CDR3, the DNA is TGTGCCAGTGAGAAACAGGGCGGTTACGAGCAGTACTTC.

This clone was observed a few times. This sequence joins TRBV28 and TRBJ1-2, with D tentatively TRBD1 (5 bases). This CDR3 contains 14 residues. Looked up from germline, CDR1 is MDHEN and CDR2 is SYDVKM. The ends were cut back, 5 bases at V and 0 bases at J, with 10 bases in the middle. Written as DNA, the CDR3 is TGTGCCAGCAGTGGGGGAGGATCTAACTATGGCTACACCTTC. It translates to CASSGGGSNYGYTF.

This sequence joins TRBV9 and TRBJ2-5; 9 bases line up with TRBD1. Germline CDR1 is SGDLS and CDR2 is YYNGEE. J was trimmed by 5 bases and V by 0 bases; bases with no gene match: 2. This CDR3 is 14 amino acids long. In DNA form, the CDR3 reads TGTGCCAGCAGCGTAGGACAGGGGGGGGAGACCCAGTACTTC. This sequence encodes CASSVGQGGETQYF.

The chain has TRBV4-3 and TRBJ2-7, with 8 positions matching TRBD1. In germline, CDR1 is LGHNA, CDR2 YSLEER. The CDR3 is 15 amino acids. The ends lost 4 bases at V and 5 bases at J; junction bases unmatched: 10. CDR3 nucleotide sequence: TGCGCCAGCAGCCCCCTAGGGCAGGGGGCTCACGAGCAGTACTTC. Amino acid sequence: CASSPLGQGAHEQYF.

This chain joins TRBV7-3 and TRBJ2-2; TRBD1 matches at 7 bases. The ends lost 5 bases at V and 4 bases at J; junction bases unmatched: 7. The germline gives CDR1 SGHTA, CDR2 FQGTGA. The CDR3 runs to 15 residues. The CDR3 is CASSPTGAGTGELFF. CDR3 coding DNA: TGTGCCAGCAGCCCAACAGGGGCGGGCACCGGGGAGCTGTTTTTT.

CDR3 bases: TGTGCCAGCGCCTCGGGACAGGGACGTTTGGAGACCCAGTACTTC. Amino acid sequence: CASASGQGRLETQYF. The rearrangement joins TRBV11-2 to TRBJ2-5; 9 bases match TRBD1. V lost 8 bases, J lost 5 bases, and 12 bases stayed unmatched. Germline-derived CDR1 and CDR2 are SGHAT and FQNNGV. The CDR3 contains 15 residues.

The chain is built from TRBV9 and TRBJ1-2; the D gene is possibly TRBD1 (6 bases). Germline lookup yields CDR1 SGDLS and CDR2 YYNGEE. With 2 bases removed from V and 5 bases from J, the gap between germline ends came to 10 bases. The CDR3 spans 13 residues. The CDR3 bases are TGTGCCAGCAGCGTGGACAGCCAATATGGCTACACCTTC. Its protein is CASSVDSQYGYTF.

A note on this clone: The identical CDR3 is also encoded by other nucleotide sequences in the sample. The V call is TRBV28, the J call TRBJ2-5; perhaps TRBD2 as D (5 bases). The CDR3 contains 15 residues. Deletions cut 4 bases from V and 0 bases from J, with 12 bases between. The germline V gene encodes CDR1 MDHEN and CDR2 SYDVKM. The CDR3 is CASSSSGAYQETQYF. The CDR3 DNA is TGTGCCAGCAGTTCCAGCGGAGCGTACCAAGAGACCCAGTACTTC. Full variable domain (remainder filled in from reference TRBV28 and TRBJ2-5): DVKVTQSSRYLVKRTGEKVFLECVQDMDHENMFWYRQDPGLGLRLIYFSYDVKMKEKGDIPEGYSVSREKKERFSLILESASTNQTSMYLCASSSSGAYQETQYFGPGTRLLVL.

This clone was detected only a few times. The chain recombines TRBV30 with TRBJ1-1; D not certain. The CDR3 consists of 11 residues. Germline lookup yields CDR1 GTSNPN and CDR2 SVGIG (reference sequence). Trimming cost V 1 base and J 8 bases, with 8 bases left between them. The CDR3 spells CAWSGAREAFF. CDR3 DNA: TGTGCCTGGAGTGGAGCTCGGGAAGCTTTCTTT.

V gene TRBV18 combines with J gene TRBJ2-7; possible D gene TRBD2, 5 bases. Germline assignment: CDR1 KGHSH and CDR2 LQKENI. Trimming took 8 bases from V and 2 from J, leaving 10 bases between them. This CDR3 region has 12 residues. The DNA of the CDR3 is TGTGCCAGCACAGCGGACCCCTACGAGCAGTACTTC. Protein product: CASTADPYEQYF. Looking up the rest from reference TRBV18 and TRBJ2-7 gives the full variable domain: NAGVMQNPRHLVRRRGQEARLRCSPMKGHSHVYWYRQLPEEGLKFMVYLQKENIIDESGMPKERFSAEFPKEGPSILRIQQVVRGDSAAYFCASTADPYEQYFGPGTRLTVT.

CDR3 in amino acids: CASMDSGRTYEQYF. DNA for the CDR3: TGTGCCAGTATGGATAGCGGGAGGACCTACGAGCAGTACTTC. The V call is TRBV19, the J call TRBJ2-7, with TRBD2 identical over 10 bases. This CDR3 is 14 amino acids long. Germline V gives CDR1 LNHDA, CDR2 SQIVND (reference sequence). With 7 bases clipped from V and 2 bases from J, the junction kept 5 bases outside the gene matches.

This clone has just a few counts. This rearrangement joins TRBV18 to TRBJ2-6; 8 bases are a match to TRBD1. J was trimmed by 2 bases and V by 3 bases; bases with no gene match: 6. The CDR3 consists of 17 residues. Germline assignment: CDR1 KGHSH and CDR2 LQKENI. Here the CDR3 reads CASSPSRDRTGANVLTF. CDR3 coding DNA: TGTGCCAGCTCACCGTCCCGGGACAGGACTGGGGCCAACGTCCTGACTTTC.

Here the CDR3 DNA reads TGTGCCAGCAGCTTCAGTCCTTTGGTCAATGAGCAGTTCTTC. Amino acid sequence: CASSFSPLVNEQFF. The chain joins TRBV7-2 to TRBJ2-1; D call uncertain. Germline V lookup: CDR1 SGHTA, CDR2 FQGNSA. V was pared by 3 bases and J by 6 bases, with 12 bases between. The CDR3 spans 14 residues.

The chain recombines TRBV10-1 with TRBJ2-1; 13 nucleotides line up with TRBD2. CDR1 and CDR2 (germline): WNHNN, SYGVQD (reference sequence). V trimming: 5 bases; J trimming: 7 bases; junction bases outside the gene matches: 14. This CDR3 comprises 18 residues. CDR3 in amino acids: CASSPTWTSGSSTNEQFF. The CDR3 bases are TGCGCCAGCAGTCCTACCTGGACTAGCGGGAGCTCTACGAATGAGCAGTTCTTC.

The chain combines TRBV2 with TRBJ2-1; D is ambiguous. Germline CDR1 reads SNHLY; CDR2 reads FYNNEI. The V gene lost 6 bases and the J gene lost 3 bases, with 9 bases spanning the gap. The CDR3 runs 13 residues. The CDR3 loop reads CASRIDNYNEQFF. The CDR3 DNA reads as TGTGCCAGCAGAATAGACAACTACAATGAGCAGTTCTTC.

The chain joins TRBV6-2 or TRBV6-3 to TRBJ1-6; D possibly corresponds to TRBD1 (5 bases). With 5 bases removed from V and 10 bases from J, the gap between germline ends came to 15 bases. The germline V gene encodes CDR1 MNHEY and CDR2 SVGEGT. The CDR3 spans 14 residues. The CDR3 loop reads CASSENGGASPLHF. CDR3 DNA: TGTGCCAGCAGTGAGAACGGGGGAGCATCACCCCTCCACTTT.

J is TRBJ1-1 and V is TRBV7-9, with D unresolved. The germline V gene has CDR1 SEHNR and CDR2 FQNEAQ (reference sequence). The CDR3 covers 12 residues. Trimming left V 0 bases short and J 9 bases short, with 8 bases between. The CDR3 nucleotides read TGTGCCAGCAGCTTAGCGCGGCAGAAAGCTTTCTTT. This encodes CASSLARQKAFF.

The chain couples TRBV15 to TRBJ1-2; D gene uncertain. Trimming stripped 0 bases from V and 2 bases from J, with 4 bases between. This CDR3 is built from 13 residues. CDR1 LNHNV and CDR2 YYDKDF come from the germline V gene (reference sequence). The CDR3 loop reads CATSRDQNYGYTF. Here the CDR3 DNA reads TGTGCCACCAGCAGAGATCAAAACTATGGCTACACCTTC.

The chain employs TRBV7-2 and TRBJ2-7; D gene ambiguous. This CDR3 spans 14 amino acids. Trimming cost V 5 bases and J 4 bases, with 15 bases left between them. In germline, CDR1 is SGHTA, CDR2 FQGNSA. The CDR3 coding sequence is TGTGCCAGCAGCCCCTTCGCCCTAACTTACGAGCAGTACTTC. Translating it yields CASSPFALTYEQYF.

This chain connects TRBV28 to TRBJ1-3; D is ambiguous. V lost 6 bases, J lost 0 bases, and 9 bases lay in between. Germline values: CDR1 MDHEN, CDR2 SYDVKM. There are 14 residues in the CDR3. CDR3 in amino acids: CASSAWASGNTIYF. In DNA form, the CDR3 reads TGTGCCAGCAGCGCCTGGGCCTCTGGAAACACCATATATTTT.

The V and J genes are TRBV24-1 and TRBJ2-1, with 8 positions matching TRBD2. The ends lost 3 bases at V and 0 bases at J; junction bases unmatched: 12. Germline CDR1 is KGHDR and CDR2 is SFDVKD. This CDR3 comprises 19 residues. In nucleotides, the CDR3 is TGTGCCACCAGTGATAATGTGGGTAGCGGGACAAGCTCCTACAATGAGCAGTTCTTC. Translated: CATSDNVGSGTSSYNEQFF.

The chain is built from TRBV28 and TRBJ2-1; 12 nucleotides align to TRBD2. The CDR3 is made up of 19 amino acids. CDR1 is MDHEN, CDR2 SYDVKM, per germline. The V segment lost 5 bases and the J segment 7 bases; nucleotides outside the gene matches: 18. CDR3 protein: CASSPPSGRAVSGGNEQFF. In nucleotides, the CDR3 is TGTGCCAGCAGTCCCCCTAGCGGGAGGGCCGTATCGGGAGGGAATGAGCAGTTCTTC. Full variable domain (missing parts from reference TRBV28 and TRBJ2-1): DVKVTQSSRYLVKRTGEKVFLECVQDMDHENMFWYRQDPGLGLRLIYFSYDVKMKEKGDIPEGYSVSREKKERFSLILESASTNQTSMYLCASSPPSGRAVSGGNEQFFGPGTRLTVL.

A note on this clone: Germline is not matched at one junction end, which may reflect a read error. The rearrangement links TRBV9 to TRBJ2-3; D is perhaps TRBD2 (5 bases). This CDR3 spans 13 amino acids. Per germline, CDR1 SGDLS and CDR2 YYNGEE. This CDR3 is CASSVASRDTQYF. The CDR3 coding sequence is TGTGCCAGCAGCGTAGCTAGCAGAGATACGCAGTATTTT. The entire variable domain, with the rest obtained from reference TRBV9 and TRBJ2-3, is as follows: DSGVTQTPKHLITATGQRVTLRCSPRSGDLSVYWYQQSLDQGLQFLIQYYNGEERAKGNILERFSAQQFPDLHSELNLSSLELGDSALYFCASSVASRDTQYFGPGTRLTVL.

This clone appeared a single time. The chain employs TRBV7-9 and TRBJ2-7; possibly TRBD1 for D (5 bases). Germline loops: CDR1 SEHNR, CDR2 FQNEAQ (reference sequence). The length of the CDR3 is 13 residues. V was trimmed by 5 bases and J by 3 bases, leaving 11 bases between them. CDR3 region: CASSPIDSYEQYF. The CDR3 DNA reads TGTGCCAGCAGCCCTATAGACAGCTACGAGCAGTACTTC.

This chain connects TRBV30 to TRBJ2-7; D uncertain. V lost 5 bases to trimming and J lost 1 base, with 12 bases between them. Per the germline V gene, CDR1 is GTSNPN and CDR2 is SVGIG (reference sequence). The CDR3 length is 13 residues. As DNA, the CDR3 is TGTGCCTGGGATCCCTCAGGTTCCTACGAGCAGTACTTC. As protein: CAWDPSGSYEQYF.

This rearrangement joins TRBV5-1 to TRBJ2-1; 7 bases are shared with TRBD2. CDR3 length equals 14 residues. Germline CDR1 is SGHRS and CDR2 is YFSETQ. The J segment lost 4 bases and the V segment lost 5 bases, leaving 6 bases of the junction unmatched. The CDR3 here is CASRPEAGYNEQFF. CDR3 bases: TGCGCCAGCAGGCCAGAAGCGGGGTACAATGAGCAGTTCTTC.

For the CDR3, the DNA is TGTGCCAGCTCAAAGGACACATCGCTCCAAAATCAGCCCCAGCATTTT. Amino acid sequence: CASSKDTSLQNQPQHF. The chain has TRBV18 and TRBJ1-5, with a weak D call TRBD1 (5 bases). Germline CDR1 and CDR2: KGHSH and LQKENI. The CDR3 consists of 16 residues. With 5 bases removed from V and 4 bases from J, the gap between germline ends came to 18 bases.

As DNA, the CDR3 is TGTGCCAGCAGCCAGAGCACCCTCTTTAACTATGGCTACACCTTC. It specifies CASSQSTLFNYGYTF. This chain uses TRBV14 with TRBJ1-2; unclear D gene. The length of the CDR3 is 15 residues. Germline V gene data show CDR1 as SGHDN and CDR2 as FVKESK. The ends were cut back, 3 bases at V and 1 base at J, with 12 bases in the middle.

V and J are TRBV7-2 and TRBJ2-7; the D is unclear. Looked up from germline, CDR1 is SGHTA and CDR2 is FQGNSA. CDR3 length equals 13 residues. V was trimmed by 1 base and J by 4 bases, leaving 8 bases between them. This CDR3 is CASSLEVGYEQYF. The CDR3 DNA reads TGTGCCAGCAGCTTAGAAGTCGGGTACGAGCAGTACTTC.

The chain recombines TRBV4-1 with TRBJ1-5; 8 bases are shared with TRBD1. The germline V gene encodes CDR1 MGHRA and CDR2 YSYEKL. The CDR3 covers 19 residues. Trimming removed 0 bases from V and 7 bases from J; junction bases left unmatched: 17. In DNA form, the CDR3 reads TGCGCCAGCAGCCAAGATGCCCAGGACAGGGACGAAATTCGGCAGCCCCAGCATTTT. Amino acid sequence: CASSQDAQDRDEIRQPQHF.

J is TRBJ2-5 and V is TRBV7-9, with TRBD1 as a possible D gene (5 bases). The V and J ends lost 5 bases and 6 bases respectively, with 16 bases between them. The CDR3 extends over 14 amino acids. Germline loops: CDR1 SEHNR, CDR2 FQNEAQ (reference sequence). In DNA form, the CDR3 reads TGTGCCAGCAGCCCAGGCGACAGTTCGCAGACCCAGTACTTC. Translated: CASSPGDSSQTQYF.